These 18 T cell receptor beta chains were all obtained from the same sample, sequenced in a study of regulatory T cells in long-lasting Graves disease. As for time point: newly diagnosed GD, antithyroid drugs for less than 3 months. TCR sequences were obtained from RNA taken from PBMCs. The authors built TCR beta libraries using iRepertoire HTBI primers and Arm-PCR of CDR3 regions. TCRdb re-called the multiplex PCR reads with MiXCR, one entry per CDR3 protein. In the table there are a few hundred thousand distinct CDR3 sequences, roughly a sixth of which are singletons. The same sample was also studied in work on T cells in Graves' hyperthyroidism and ophthalmopathy.

Here the sequenced sample was peripheral blood mononuclear cells (PBMCs), taken at new diagnosis, from a patient treated with antithyroid drugs. The origin of the receptors is a man in his forties with Graves disease.

This clonotype was found a few times. The chain employs TRBV6-4 and TRBJ2-3, with a possible D match to TRBD2 (5 bases). Trimming left V 3 bases short and J 3 bases short, with 10 bases between. CDR3 length equals 14 residues. Germline CDR1 is MRHNA and CDR2 is SNTAGT. CDR3 in DNA: TGTGCCAGCAGTGAAGGTGCGGGTACAGATACGCAGTATTTT. Amino acid sequence: CASSEGAGTDTQYF.

Only a few counts were recorded for this clonotype. The genes are TRBV7-2 and TRBJ2-1; the D is unclear. The ends were cut back, 7 bases at V and 4 bases at J, with 14 bases in the middle. The CDR3 runs to 14 residues. Germline V lookup: CDR1 SGHTA, CDR2 FQGNSA. The CDR3 here is CASIQGREYNEQFF. Here the CDR3 DNA reads TGTGCCAGCATCCAAGGCCGCGAGTACAATGAGCAGTTCTTC.

This clonotype was seen ten or more times. J is TRBJ2-1 and V is TRBV2, with 16 positions matching TRBD2. The DNA end is a closer match to TRBJ2-5, so the J assignment may be wrong. Germline V gene sequence: CDR1 SNHLY, CDR2 FYNNEI. The CDR3 contains 16 residues. CDR3 residues: CASRWGLAGGLATQYF. The CDR3, as DNA: TGTGCCAGCAGATGGGGACTAGCGGGGGGGCTTGCGACCCAGTACTTC.

This clonotype has ten or more counts. The chain uses TRBV20-1 and TRBJ1-6; D is perhaps TRBD1 (5 bases). This CDR3 is 12 amino acids long. Germline V CDR1 and CDR2: DFQATT, SNEGSKA (reference sequence). Between the trimmed V and J ends, which lost 6 bases and 16 bases, there was a span of 19 bases. The CDR3 nucleotides are TGCAGTGCGCCCCGGGTCGGGACGAGGCTCCACTTT. The encoded protein is CSAPRVGTRLHF.

Only a few counts were recorded for this clonotype. At one end the junction does not follow the germline gene, possibly because of a read error. The CDR3 spells CASTQSHGPTSGSTIYF. CDR3 coding DNA: TGTGCCAGCACCCAATCCCATGGACCGACCTCTGGAAGCACCATATATTTT. J is TRBJ1-3 and V is TRBV28; D not resolved. Germline CDR1 is MDHEN and CDR2 is SYDVKM. This CDR3 has 17 residues. The whole variable domain, filled in from reference TRBV28 and TRBJ1-3, reads DVKVTQSSRYLVKRTGEKVFLECVQDMDHENMFWYRQDPGLGLRLIYFSYDVKMKEKGDIPEGYSVSREKKERFSLILESASTNQTSMYLCASTQSHGPTSGSTIYFGEGSWLTVV.

Many counts were recorded for this clonotype. The chain has TRBV30 and TRBJ2-7; possible D gene TRBD2, 6 bases. This CDR3 is 15 amino acids long. The V and J ends lost 0 bases and 0 bases respectively, with 12 bases between them. From germline, CDR1 is GTSNPN and CDR2 SVGIG (reference sequence). The CDR3, as DNA: TGTGCCTGGAGTGTAGCACTAGCTATCTCCTACGAGCAGTACTTC. Its translation: CAWSVALAISYEQYF. The complete variable domain, with remaining parts taken from reference TRBV30 and TRBJ2-7, reads SQTIHQWPATLVQPVGSPLSLECTVEGTSNPNLYWYRQAAGRGLQLLFYSVGIGQISSEVPQNLSASRPQDRQFILSSKKLLLSDSGFYLCAWSVALAISYEQYFGPGTRLTVT.

This clonotype has a count of ten or more. J is TRBJ2-5 and V is TRBV7-9; D may be TRBD2 (5 bases). V lost 1 base and J lost 6, with 9 bases in between. In germline, CDR1 is SEHNR, CDR2 FQNEAQ (reference sequence). CDR3 length: 13 residues. CDR3 protein: CASSLGEPKTQYF. CDR3 nucleotide sequence: TGTGCCAGCAGCTTAGGGGAGCCGAAGACCCAGTACTTC. The full variable domain, with the rest looked up from reference TRBV7-9 and TRBJ2-5, is DTGVSQNPRHKITKRGQNVTFRCDPISEHNRLYWYRQTLGQGPEFLTYFQNEAQLEKSRLLSDRFSAERPKGSFSTLEIQRTEQGDSAMYLCASSLGEPKTQYFGPGTRLLVL.

This chain links TRBV4-2 with TRBJ2-1; D is unresolved. The CDR3 has 14 amino acids. Between the trimmed V and J ends, which lost 1 base and 3 bases, there was a span of 7 bases. Germline V gene data show CDR1 as LGHNA and CDR2 as YNFKEQ. In DNA form, the CDR3 reads TGTGCCAGCAGCCAAGGTCCCTACTACAATGAGCAGTTCTTC. Translation gives CASSQGPYYNEQFF.

This clonotype was observed a few times. The V call is TRBV20-1, the J call TRBJ1-6; a weak D match, TRBD1 (5 bases). Germline values: CDR1 DFQATT, CDR2 SNEGSKA (reference sequence). This CDR3 is built from 12 residues. V was clipped by 0 bases and J by 9 bases, with 6 bases between them. CDR3 bases: TGCAGTGCTAGAGAAGGGACTTCACCCCTCCACTTT. It codes for CSAREGTSPLHF.

This clonotype was counted a single time. One end of the junction is discordant with germline, which a read error may explain. In DNA form, the CDR3 reads TGCGCCAGCAGCTTGGTGTCGGCGGGGGGGCCCTCCTACGAGCAGAACTTC. Translating it yields CASSLVSAGGPSYEQNF. The J gene is TRBJ2-7, the V gene TRBV5-1; 9 bases are a match to TRBD2. The CDR3 spans 17 residues. CDR1 SGHRS and CDR2 YFSETQ come from the germline V gene. Using reference TRBV5-1 and TRBJ2-7 for the parts outside the CDR3, the full variable domain is KAGVTQTPRYLIKTRGQQVTLSCSPISGHRSVSWYQQTPGQGLQFLFEYFSETQRNKGNFPGRFSGRQFSNSRSEMNVSTLELGDSALYLCASSLVSAGGPSYEQNFGPGTRLTVT.

Notes on this clonotype: This may stem from a read error, because a much larger clone lies one nucleotide away. This chain uses TRBV7-9 with TRBJ2-2; 7 nucleotides agree with TRBD1. The length of the CDR3 is 15 residues. Per the germline V gene, CDR1 is SEHNR and CDR2 is FQNEAQ (reference sequence). The CDR3, as DNA: TGTGTCAGCAGCCAGACGGCAGGGGGAACCGGGGAGCTGTTTTTT. This codes for CVSSQTAGGTGELFF.

Only a few counts were recorded for this clonotype. The chain uses TRBV6-1 and TRBJ1-6; D not certain. Germline-derived CDR1 and CDR2 are MNHNS and SASEGT. Trimming shortened V by 6 bases and J by 9 bases, and 6 bases separated the two germline ends. This CDR3 has 11 amino acids. The CDR3 nucleotides read TGTGCCAGCAGAATGGCTTCACCCCTCCACTTT. This gives the protein CASRMASPLHF.

At least ten counts were recorded for this clonotype. This chain uses TRBV2 with TRBJ2-7, with D tentatively TRBD1 (5 bases). Trimming pared 7 bases from V and 6 bases from J, leaving 10 bases between. CDR3 size: 11 residues. Looked up from germline, CDR1 is SNHLY and CDR2 is FYNNEI. CDR3 nucleotide sequence: TGTGCCAGCAAGAGACAGTTCGAGCAGTACTTC. The encoded protein is CASKRQFEQYF.

At least ten counts were recorded for this clonotype. This chain connects TRBV30 to TRBJ2-2; 11 positions match TRBD2. Per germline, CDR1 GTSNPN and CDR2 SVGIG (reference sequence). The trim removed 0 bases at V and 3 bases at J, leaving 0 bases unmatched. The CDR3 totals 15 residues. The CDR3 region is CAWSVLAGDTGELFF. In DNA form, the CDR3 reads TGTGCCTGGAGTGTACTAGCGGGGGACACCGGGGAGCTGTTTTTT.

Worth noting for this clonotype: A much larger clone lies a single base off, so this may be a read error. The chain couples TRBV30 to TRBJ1-6, with 8 bases aligning to TRBD1. The CDR3 is 12 amino acids. Germline CDR1 is GTSNPN and CDR2 is SVGIG (reference sequence). DNA for the CDR3: TGTGCCACCGGGACAGGTGATTCACCCCCCCACTTT. Protein: CATGTGDSPPHF.

This clonotype showed up just a few times. The gene calls are TRBV10-2 and TRBJ2-5; 9 bases align to TRBD2. V trimming: 6 bases; J trimming: 2 bases; junction bases outside the gene matches: 4. Germline V gene sequence: CDR1 WSHSY, CDR2 SAAADI. The CDR3 extends over 14 amino acids. The DNA of the CDR3 is TGCGCCAGCAGGACTAGCGGAGCTCAAGAGACCCAGTACTTC. Protein sequence: CASRTSGAQETQYF.

This clonotype was counted ten times or more. The rearrangement links TRBV12-3 or TRBV12-4 to TRBJ2-3; 7 nucleotides align to TRBD2. After removal of 6 bases from V and 10 bases from J, the junction contained 13 bases not matched to a gene. The CDR3 has 14 residues. The CDR3 region is CASSNRGSRSAQYF. The CDR3 DNA sequence: TGTGCCAGCAGCAACCGCGGGAGTCGGTCGGCGCAGTATTTT.

This clonotype was counted ten times or more. The J gene is TRBJ1-1, the V gene TRBV28, with D possibly being TRBD1 (6 bases). V was trimmed by 4 bases and J by 7 bases, leaving 13 bases between them. Germline values: CDR1 MDHEN, CDR2 SYDVKM. The CDR3 extends over 13 amino acids. The CDR3, as DNA: TGTGCCAGCAGTTCTCTAGACAGGTTTGAAGCTTTCTTT. Translated, it gives CASSSLDRFEAFF.